This TCR beta chain is from a study of T-cell memory formation after mild COVID-19. Study-level points and caveats: Contracting clones from day 15 to 85 had balanced CD4/CD8; later expanders favoured CD4+. Among contracting clones, CD4+ were mainly CM/EM and CD8+ enriched in EMRA.

A remark on this clonotype: The antigen is not known.

Amplification by 5'RACE using constant-segment primers produced TCR alpha and TCR beta cDNA libraries that carried sample barcodes and UMIs. TCRdb re-called the 5' RACE reads with MiXCR, one entry per CDR3 protein. The sample comprises about 470,000 distinct CDR3 sequences, nearly 25% of which are singletons, and under 15% rests with the top ten. This CDR3 spans 14 amino acids. V dropped 2 bases and J dropped 8 bases, with 15 bases sitting between them. Looked up from germline, CDR1 is MNHEY and CDR2 is SVGAGI. The origin of this receptor is an adult woman who had mild COVID-19 (a few samples of this study predate the infection). Cell type and time point are not known. The genes are TRBV6-5 and TRBJ1-2; D gene uncertain. The sequencing sample was made of PBMCs or a T cell subset sorted from them (not recorded which). CDR3 protein: CASSYLEWPRGYTF. For the CDR3, the DNA is TGTGCCAGCAGTTACCTAGAGTGGCCTAGGGGCTACACCTTC.